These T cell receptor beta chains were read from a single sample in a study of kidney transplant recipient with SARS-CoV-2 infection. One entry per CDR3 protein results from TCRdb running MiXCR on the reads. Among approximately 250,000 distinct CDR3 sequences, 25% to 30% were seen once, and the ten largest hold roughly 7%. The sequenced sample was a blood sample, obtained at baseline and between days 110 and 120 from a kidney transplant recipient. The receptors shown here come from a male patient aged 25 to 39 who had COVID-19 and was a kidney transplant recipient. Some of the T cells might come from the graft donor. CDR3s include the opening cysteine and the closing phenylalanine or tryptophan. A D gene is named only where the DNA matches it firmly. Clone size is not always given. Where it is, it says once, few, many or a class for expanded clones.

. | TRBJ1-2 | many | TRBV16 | TGTGCCAGCAGCTGGCCGGTGGTCGTTAGAAAGACCTATGGCTACACCTTC | CASSWPVVVRKTYGYTF
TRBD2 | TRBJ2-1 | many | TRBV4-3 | TGCGCCAGCAGCCAAGGTTCTCCGGGAGGTCACAATGAGCAGTTCTTC | CASSQGSPGGHNEQFF
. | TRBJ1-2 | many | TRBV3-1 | TGTGCCAGCAGCTCCGATAGCACCCTTCGAAAGACCTATGGCTACACCTTC | CASSSDSTLRKTYGYTF
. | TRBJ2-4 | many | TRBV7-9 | TGTGCCAGCAGCTTAACAGGGCGTTCGGTCAAAAACATTCAGTACTTC | CASSLTGRSVKNIQYF
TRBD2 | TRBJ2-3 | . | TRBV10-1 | TGCGCCAGTCCCCAGGGGGGCGGGAGGGCCGGTGAGGATACGCAGTATTTT | CASPQGGGRAGEDTQYF
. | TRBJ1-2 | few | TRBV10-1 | TGCGCCAGCAGTATCAACGTAAGATCGCGAAAGACCTATGGCTACACCTTC | CASSINVRSRKTYGYTF
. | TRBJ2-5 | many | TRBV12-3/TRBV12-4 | TGTGCCAGCAGTTTAGGTGGAGTAGGAACCCAGTACTTC | CASSLGGVGTQYF
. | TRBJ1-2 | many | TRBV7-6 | TGTGCCAGCAGCATGAGTGCTGAATCTCGAAAGACCTATGGCTACACCTTC | CASSMSAESRKTYGYTF
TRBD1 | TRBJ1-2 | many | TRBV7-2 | TGTGCCAGCAGCTACTTTATGACAGGGGAGTATGGCTACACCTTC | CASSYFMTGEYGYTF
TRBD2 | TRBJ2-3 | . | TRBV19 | TGTGCCAGTAGTGCCTATACTAGCGCCGGCACAGATACGCAGTATTTT | CASSAYTSAGTDTQYF
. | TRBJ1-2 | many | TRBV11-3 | TGTGCCAGCAGCCCCATCGACGATCTCGGAAAGACCTATGGCTACACCTTC | CASSPIDDLGKTYGYTF
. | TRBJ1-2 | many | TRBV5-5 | TGTGCCAGCATGAGGAGTGTCTCGCGAAAGACCTATGGCTACACCTTC | CASMRSVSRKTYGYTF
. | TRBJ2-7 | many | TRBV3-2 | TGTGCCAGCAGCGAGACAGGCTCCTACGAGCAGTACTTC | CASSETGSYEQYF
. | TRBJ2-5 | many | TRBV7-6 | TGTGCCAGCAGCTCGTCGGGGGGGACAGGGCGGGAGACCCAGTACTTC | CASSSSGGTGRETQYF
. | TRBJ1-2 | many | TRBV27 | TGTGCCAGCAGTCACTTAGGGGCAGGGAAACGGAACTATGGCTACACCTTC | CASSHLGAGKRNYGYTF
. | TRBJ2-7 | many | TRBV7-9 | TGTGCCAGCAGCCCGGGGCCCAGCTCCTACGAGCAGTACTTC | CASSPGPSSYEQYF
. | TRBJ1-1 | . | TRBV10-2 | TGCGCCAGCAGTGAGTCGACGGAGAGCACTGAAGCTTTCTTT | CASSESTESTEAFF
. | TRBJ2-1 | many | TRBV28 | TGTGCCAGCACCCTAAACCGAGGTCATGAGCAGTTCTTC | CASTLNRGHEQFF
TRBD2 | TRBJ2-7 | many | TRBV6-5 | TGTGCCAGCAGTTCCCGGACTAGCGGGAGCTACGAGCAGTACTTC | CASSSRTSGSYEQYF
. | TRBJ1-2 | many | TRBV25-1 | TGTGCCAGCAGTCAACTTGAAGAACTGGGAAAGACCTATGGCTACACCTTC | CASSQLEELGKTYGYTF
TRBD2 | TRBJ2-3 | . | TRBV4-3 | TGCGCCAGCAGCCATAGCGGGGGGCGCACAGATACGCAGTATTTT | CASSHSGGRTDTQYF
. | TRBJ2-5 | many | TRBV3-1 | TGTGCCAGCAGCGTCATAGCTCCCATTTCTTTCTCTGAGACCCAGTACTTC | CASSVIAPISFSETQYF
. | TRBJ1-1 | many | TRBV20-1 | TGCAGTGCCCCCCGGGAGGGGCCTAACACTGAAGCTTTCTTT | CSAPREGPNTEAFF
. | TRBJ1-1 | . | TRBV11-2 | TGTGCCAGCAGGAGTCTCCTAAAAGCTCTCGACACTGAAGCTTTCTTT | CASRSLLKALDTEAFF
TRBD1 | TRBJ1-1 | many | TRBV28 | TGTGCCAGCAGTCCGCCCGTGGGACAGGGGAACACTGAAGCTTTCTTT | CASSPPVGQGNTEAFF
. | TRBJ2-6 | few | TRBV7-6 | TGTGCTAGCAGCTTAGGACAGTCCTCTGGGGCCAACGTCCTGACTTTC | CASSLGQSSGANVLTF
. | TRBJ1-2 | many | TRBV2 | TGTGCCAGCAGGGGGGGTCTTCCTAACTATGGCTACACCTTC | CASRGGLPNYGYTF
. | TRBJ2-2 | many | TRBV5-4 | TGTGCCAGCAGCCGGAAGGAGGGCGGCGGAGGGGGCGGGGAGCTGTTTTTT | CASSRKEGGGGGGELFF
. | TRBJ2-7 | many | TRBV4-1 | TGCGCCAGCAGCCAAACTGGGGAAAGCGCGGGGGCCTTCCTCTACGAGCAGTACTTC | CASSQTGESAGAFLYEQYF
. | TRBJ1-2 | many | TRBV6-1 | TGTGCCAGCAGTAATGCCGTGGAATGTAGAAAGACCTATGGCTACACCTTC | CASSNAVECRKTYGYTF
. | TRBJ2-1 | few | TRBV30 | TGTGCCTGGAGTGACGGACAGAAAAATGAGCAGTTCTTC | CAWSDGQKNEQFF
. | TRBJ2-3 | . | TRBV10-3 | TGTGCCATCAGTGAGTCGCTGACTAGAGTCACAGATACGCAGTATTTT | CAISESLTRVTDTQYF
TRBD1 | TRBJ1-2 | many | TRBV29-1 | TGCAGCGGTGGGACAGACGAGTATGGCTACACCTTC | CSGGTDEYGYTF
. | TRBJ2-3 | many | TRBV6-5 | TGTGCCAGCGGGTTGTCGGTATCTAGCACAGATACGCAGTATTTT | CASGLSVSSTDTQYF
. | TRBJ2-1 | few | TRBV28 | TGTGCCAGCAGTTTATTGGGACAAGGGCAGTTCTTC | CASSLLGQGQFF
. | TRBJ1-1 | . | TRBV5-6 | TGTGCCAGCAGCTTTGGGGAGGTGAACACTGAAGCTTTCTTT | CASSFGEVNTEAFF
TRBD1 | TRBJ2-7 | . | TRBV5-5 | TGTGCCAACAGCTTGACAGGGGGAATTTACGAGCAGTACTTC | CANSLTGGIYEQYF
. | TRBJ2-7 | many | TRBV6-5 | TGTGCCAGCAGTTACAGGCCTCGGGATTACGAGCAGTACTTC | CASSYRPRDYEQYF
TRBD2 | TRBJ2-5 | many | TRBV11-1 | TGTGCCAGCAGTCCTCAGCGGGAACAAGAGACCCAGTACTTC | CASSPQREQETQYF
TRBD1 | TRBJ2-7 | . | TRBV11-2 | TGTGCCAGCAGCTTAGGGGGACAGGTCTACGAGCAGTACTTC | CASSLGGQVYEQYF
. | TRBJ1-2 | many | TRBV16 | TGTGCCAGCAGCCGGACGGGGGTCGTTAGAAAGACCTATGGCTACACCTTC | CASSRTGVVRKTYGYTF
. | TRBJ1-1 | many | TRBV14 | TGTGCCAGCAGCCAAGGCCCAACGGGACGCACTGAAGCTTTCTTT | CASSQGPTGRTEAFF
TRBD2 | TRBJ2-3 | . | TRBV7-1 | TGTGCCAGCATCGCTGAGGCCGGGGAGGGCGCAGATATGCAGTATTTT | CASIAEAGEGADMQYF
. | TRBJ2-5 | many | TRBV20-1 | TGCAGTGCTAGTCCCACGGCGGGGGCTGGGCAAGAGACCCAGTACTTC | CSASPTAGAGQETQYF
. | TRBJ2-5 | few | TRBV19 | TGTGCCAGTAGTATTGGTAACCAAGAGACCCAGTACTTC | CASSIGNQETQYF
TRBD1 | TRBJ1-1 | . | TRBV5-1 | TGCGCCAGCAGCCTCGGGACAGGGGGCACTGAAGCCTCCTTT | CASSLGTGGTEASF
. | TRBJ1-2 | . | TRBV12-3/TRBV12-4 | TGTGCCAGCAGTATTTGGGGCAGCCTCCGAAAGACCTATGGCTACACCTTC | CASSIWGSLRKTYGYTF
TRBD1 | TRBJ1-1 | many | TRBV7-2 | TGTGCCAGCAGCTTCGGGACAGAGAACACTGAAGCTTTCTTT | CASSFGTENTEAFF
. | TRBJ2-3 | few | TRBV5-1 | TGCGCCAGCAGCCCGAATAGCGGTCTTACAGATACGCAGTATTTT | CASSPNSGLTDTQYF
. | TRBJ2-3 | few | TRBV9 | TGTGCCAGCAGCTTAGGACCCGGGAACGTGTTAACTAGCACAGATACGCAGTATTTT | CASSLGPGNVLTSTDTQYF
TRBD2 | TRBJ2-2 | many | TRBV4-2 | TGTGCCAGCAGCCAAATTGATCTAGCGGGAAACACCGGGGAGCTGTTTTTT | CASSQIDLAGNTGELFF
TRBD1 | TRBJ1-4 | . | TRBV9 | TGTGCCAGCAGCCCAACGACAGGGGGGAATGAAAAACTGCTTTTT | CASSPTTGGNEKLLF
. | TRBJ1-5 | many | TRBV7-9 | TGTGCCAGCAGCCCCGGACAGTACGGCAATCAGCCCCAGCATTTT | CASSPGQYGNQPQHF
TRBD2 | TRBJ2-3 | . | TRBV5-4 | TGTGCCAGCGGCGTGGCCGGGACTAGAGTAACAGATACGCAGTATTTT | CASGVAGTRVTDTQYF
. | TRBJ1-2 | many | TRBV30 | TGTGCCTGGATACCGGCGCGTTATAGAAAGACCTATGGCTACACCTTC | CAWIPARYRKTYGYTF